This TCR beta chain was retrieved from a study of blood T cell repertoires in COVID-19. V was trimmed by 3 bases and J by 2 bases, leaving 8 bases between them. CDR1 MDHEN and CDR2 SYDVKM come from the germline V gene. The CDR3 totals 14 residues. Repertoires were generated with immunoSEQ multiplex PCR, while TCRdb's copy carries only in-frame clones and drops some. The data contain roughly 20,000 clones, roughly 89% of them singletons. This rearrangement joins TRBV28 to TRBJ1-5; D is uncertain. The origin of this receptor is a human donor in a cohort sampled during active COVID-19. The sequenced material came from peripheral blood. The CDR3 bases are TGTGCCAGCAGTTTCCTTGTCGGCAATCAGCCCCAGCATTTT. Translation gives CASSFLVGNQPQHF.